Listed below are T cell receptor beta chains from one sample, sequenced in a study of cytomegalovirus exposure and HLA in healthy donors. The method was immunoSEQ multiplex PCR; TCRdb's version includes in-frame clones alone and lacks a portion of them. This sample has about 300,000 clones, with roughly 90% found just once. The material sequenced was PBMCs. The source is a man in his forties in good health and CMV-seropositive. The CDR3 runs from the conserved cysteine through the conserved F or W. A D gene is named only where the DNA matches it firmly. Some rows mark clone size as missing; the rest say once, few, many or name a class of expanded clone.

d_gene,abundance,j_gene,v_gene,CDR3nt,CDR3aa
-,-,TRBJ1-1,TRBV30,TGTGCCTGGAGTCCATTGGGGCTCGAAGCTTTCTTT,CAWSPLGLEAFF
-,-,TRBJ2-7,TRBV27,TGTGCCAGCAGTTCGGGTAGCGGATACGAGCAGTACTTC,CASSSGSGYEQYF
-,-,TRBJ2-7,TRBV19,TGTGCCCGGCGCTCGCCAGGGGTCTACGAGCAGTACTTC,CARRSPGVYEQYF
TRBD1,-,TRBJ1-4,TRBV28,TGTGCCAGCAGTTTAGCCGGACAGGGGGTGAAAAAACTGTTTTTT,CASSLAGQGVKKLFF
-,few,TRBJ1-1,TRBV19,TGTGCCAGTAGTATGGTACCAACAAGAGGTGAAGCTTTCTTT,CASSMVPTRGEAFF
TRBD2,-,TRBJ2-7,TRBV19,TGTGCCAGTACCCCGGGGAGGGGTTCCTACGAGCAGTACTTC,CASTPGRGSYEQYF
TRBD2,-,TRBJ2-7,TRBV19,TGTGCCAGTAGTACCTCGACTAGCGGGAGGGATTACTCCTACGAGCAGTACTTC,CASSTSTSGRDYSYEQYF
-,-,TRBJ2-3,TRBV30,TGTGCCTGGACCGGAATGGGCCGGAGGAACACAGATACGCAGTATTTT,CAWTGMGRRNTDTQYF
-,-,TRBJ1-5,TRBV30,TGTGCCTGGGGTCACGGGAGGCGTCAGCCCCAGCATTTT,CAWGHGRRQPQHF
-,-,TRBJ2-2,TRBV5-1,TGCGCCAGCAGCTTTGGACGGGGTAACACCGGGGAGCTGTTTTTT,CASSFGRGNTGELFF
TRBD1,-,TRBJ1-4,TRBV4-1,TGCGCCAGCAGCCCGACAGGGGGTTCTAATGAAAAACTGTTTTTT,CASSPTGGSNEKLFF
-,once,TRBJ1-2,TRBV7-6,TGTGCCAGCAGCTTAGATGGTGGGCAGGGAAGGGGCTACACCTTC,CASSLDGGQGRGYTF
TRBD1,-,TRBJ1-6,TRBV27,TGTGCCTCATGGGACAGGGGTCATTCACCCCTCCACTTT,CASWDRGHSPLHF
TRBD2,-,TRBJ2-3,TRBV9,TGTGCCAGCAGCGTAAGCCTAGCGGGAGATACGCAGTATTTT,CASSVSLAGDTQYF
-,-,TRBJ1-2,TRBV5-1,TGCGCCAGCAGGGCCGCAGGGGACAACTATGGCTACACCTTC,CASRAAGDNYGYTF
TRBD2,-,TRBJ2-2,TRBV25-1,TGTGCCAGCAGTGTCCTAGCGGGAGCGACCACCGGGGAGCTGTTTTTT,CASSVLAGATTGELFF
TRBD2,-,TRBJ2-1,TRBV10-3,TGTGCCATCAGTGAGGCTAGCGGGAACTACAATGAGCAGTTCTTC,CAISEASGNYNEQFF
-,few,TRBJ1-1,TRBV29-1,TGCAGCGTTGAATTGGACACTGACACTGAAGCTTTCTTT,CSVELDTDTEAFF
TRBD1,-,TRBJ1-1,TRBV7-9,TGTGCCAGCAGCTTAGGCGACAGGGAGAACACTGAAGCTTTCTTT,CASSLGDRENTEAFF
TRBD2,once,TRBJ2-5,TRBV5-4,TGTGCCAGCAGCTCCGGACTAGGAGGCCGGGAGACCCAGTACTTC,CASSSGLGGRETQYF
-,-,TRBJ2-7,TRBV6-5,TGTGCCAGCAGTTCCGTGAGGAACGAGCAGTACTTC,CASSSVRNEQYF
-,-,TRBJ1-5,TRBV28,TGTGCCAGCACCCTGCTCGGGGAAACCCAGCATTTT,CASTLLGETQHF
-,-,TRBJ2-1,TRBV5-4,TGTGCCAGCAGCTTAACGAGGAATGAGCAGTTCTTC,CASSLTRNEQFF
-,once,TRBJ1-2,TRBV4-3,TGCGCCAGCAGCCAATTCAGGGGTTCGGGTCATGGCTACACCTTC,CASSQFRGSGHGYTF
TRBD2,-,TRBJ2-5,TRBV9,TGTGCCAGCAGCCCGAAGAGTAGCGGGTACTTAGGGGAGACCCAGTACTTC,CASSPKSSGYLGETQYF
-,few,TRBJ2-1,TRBV18,TGTGCCAGCTCACCCTCTATGGACTCCAATGAGCAGTTCTTC,CASSPSMDSNEQFF
TRBD2,-,TRBJ2-1,TRBV6-4,TGTGCCAGCACTCGACTAGCGGGAGAGGGTGAGCAGTTCTTC,CASTRLAGEGEQFF
-,-,TRBJ1-6,TRBV4-3,TGCGCCAGCAGCCAAGACAGGGCCGATAATTCACCCCTCCACTTT,CASSQDRADNSPLHF
TRBD1,-,TRBJ1-1,TRBV19,TGTGCCAGTAGTGGAACAGGGGTCACTGAAGCTTTCTTT,CASSGTGVTEAFF
TRBD1,once,TRBJ2-3,TRBV18,TGTGCCAGCTCACCACCTGTGTCTGGCAGGGGGCGGACAGATACGCAGTATTTT,CASSPPVSGRGRTDTQYF
TRBD1,once,TRBJ2-1,TRBV7-3,TGTGCCAGCAGCTTAAGTCCAGGGGGCTACAATGAGCAGTTCTTC,CASSLSPGGYNEQFF
TRBD1,-,TRBJ2-1,TRBV30,TGTGCCTGGAATACCGGGACAGGGGGAGGTGGTGAGCAGTTCTTC,CAWNTGTGGGGEQFF
-,-,TRBJ2-7,TRBV6-6,TGTGCCAGCAGTTACGAGGCTAGCTCCTACGAGCAGTACTTC,CASSYEASSYEQYF
TRBD2,-,TRBJ2-7,TRBV15,TGTGCCACCAGCAGAGCAGCTAGCGGGAGCTCCTACGAGCAGTACTTC,CATSRAASGSSYEQYF
-,few,TRBJ1-4,TRBV2,TGTGCCAGCAGTGAAGCGTCCAGGGGAGTAGAAAAACTGTTTTTT,CASSEASRGVEKLFF
TRBD2,-,TRBJ2-1,TRBV2,TGTGCCAGCAGTGAAGCGGTGCTAGCGGGTCTGGGCTCCTACAATGAGCAGTTCTTC,CASSEAVLAGLGSYNEQFF
TRBD1,-,TRBJ1-5,TRBV19,TGTGCCAGTAGTAGGGACAGGAGCAATCAGCCCCAGCATTTT,CASSRDRSNQPQHF
TRBD2,-,TRBJ2-2,TRBV9,TGTGCCAGCAGCGTAGGTGGGGGAGGGCCCTCCACCGGGGAGCTGTTTTTT,CASSVGGGGPSTGELFF
TRBD1,-,TRBJ1-6,TRBV7-8,TGTGCCAGCAGCTCACCCCCCGGGACAGGGATTAGTTCACCCCTCCACTTT,CASSSPPGTGISSPLHF
-,-,TRBJ2-3,TRBV11-2,TGTGCCAGCAGCTTTCTCTCAACAGGGCATGGAGATACGCAGTATTTT,CASSFLSTGHGDTQYF
TRBD2,once,TRBJ2-1,TRBV28,TGTGCCAGCTCCTTAGCGGGAGAAGGCAATGAGCAGTTCTTC,CASSLAGEGNEQFF
-,-,TRBJ2-1,TRBV2,TGTGCCAGCAGTAAACAGAGCTCCTACAATGAGCAGTTCTTC,CASSKQSSYNEQFF
TRBD1,medium-sized,TRBJ1-2,TRBV5-4,TGTGCCAGCAGCCCCCGGGACAGGGGGCGCGAAGACTATGGCTACACCTTC,CASSPRDRGREDYGYTF
TRBD1,few,TRBJ1-2,TRBV6-5,TGTGCCAGCAGCCGACCTCAGGGGGCGAACTACACCTTC,CASSRPQGANYTF
TRBD2,-,TRBJ2-1,TRBV29-1,TGCAGCGTTGGGGGACTAGCGGTTAATGAGCAGTTCTTC,CSVGGLAVNEQFF
-,-,TRBJ2-1,TRBV7-6,TGTGCCAGCAGCTTGGAAAGCCAGGGAGAGCAGTTCTTC,CASSLESQGEQFF
-,few,TRBJ1-4,TRBV28,TGTGCCAGCAGTTTACGCCGCGGACTGTTTTTT,CASSLRRGLFF
-,-,TRBJ2-1,TRBV7-2,TGTGCCAGCAGCTTTGGAGGTACAATGAGGCAGTTCTTC,CASSFGGTMRQFF
TRBD1,few,TRBJ1-1,TRBV5-5,TGTGCCAGCAGCTTCGGACAGGGAAGTACTGAAGCTTTCTTT,CASSFGQGSTEAFF
-,-,TRBJ2-4,TRBV6-6,TGTGCCATATTAGCGAGTCTAGCCAAAAACATTCAGTACTTC,CAILASLAKNIQYF
-,-,TRBJ2-5,TRBV19,TGTGCCAGTAGTATAGCGGGAGTTCAAGAGACCCAGTACTTC,CASSIAGVQETQYF
-,-,TRBJ2-6,TRBV6-5,TGTGCCAGCACCCGCGCTGGGGCCAACGTCCTGACTTTC,CASTRAGANVLTF